What follows describes a single T cell receptor beta chain. Seattle patients were enrolled while actively infected and followed longitudinally. Germline V gene lookup returns CDR1 SGDLS and CDR2 YYNGEE. V was trimmed by 4 bases and J by 6 bases, leaving 8 bases between them. The CDR3 is 12 amino acids. This specimen belongs to a study of blood T cell repertoires in COVID-19. Study-level background: Samples came from the United States, Italy and Spain, spanning acute and convalescent COVID-19. The cDNA or gDNA used as material had been derived from T cells, B-cell-depleted T cells, or PBMCs.

TCRdb's copy holds only in-frame clones and misses some; the assay was immunoSEQ multiplex PCR. Here the sample spans 200,000 to 250,000 clones, more than 85% being singletons. The chain joins TRBV9 to TRBJ2-1; D unclear. The receptor comes from a woman aged 45-60 years with COVID-19, enrolled during active disease. Material for sequencing was peripheral blood. In DNA form, the CDR3 reads TGTGCCAGCAGCCCCCGTCCCAATGAGCAGTTCTTC. It specifies CASSPRPNEQFF. The full variable domain, in which reference TRBV9 and TRBJ2-1 provide the parts outside the CDR3, is DSGVTQTPKHLITATGQRVTLRCSPRSGDLSVYWYQQSLDQGLQFLIQYYNGEERAKGNILERFSAQQFPDLHSELNLSSLELGDSALYFCASSPRPNEQFFGPGTRLTVL.